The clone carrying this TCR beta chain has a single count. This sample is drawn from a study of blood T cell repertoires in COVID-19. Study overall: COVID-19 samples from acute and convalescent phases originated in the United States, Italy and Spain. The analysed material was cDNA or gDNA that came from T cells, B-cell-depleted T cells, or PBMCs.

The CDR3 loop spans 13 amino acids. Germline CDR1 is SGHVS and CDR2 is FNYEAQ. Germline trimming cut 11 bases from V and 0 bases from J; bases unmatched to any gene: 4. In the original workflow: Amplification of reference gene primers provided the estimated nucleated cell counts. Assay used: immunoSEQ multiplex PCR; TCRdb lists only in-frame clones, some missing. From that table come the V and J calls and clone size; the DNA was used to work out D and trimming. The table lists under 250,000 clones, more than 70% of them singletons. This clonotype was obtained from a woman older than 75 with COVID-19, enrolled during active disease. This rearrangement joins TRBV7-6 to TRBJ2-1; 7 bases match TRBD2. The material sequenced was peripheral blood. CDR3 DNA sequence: TGTGCCCAGCGGGGCAACTCCTACAATGAGCAGTTCTTC. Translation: CAQRGNSYNEQFF.